The table lists the clone carrying this T cell receptor beta chain with a count of one. The source of the sample is a study of blood T cell repertoires in COVID-19. Authors' data handling: The authors estimated nucleated cell counts from reference gene primer amplification. Assay: immunoSEQ multiplex PCR; the TCRdb copy retains only in-frame clones and omits some. Clone size and V and J calls were adopted from that table, with D and trimming inferred from the DNA. Of approximately 300,000 clones listed, more than 85% are singletons. This TCR came from a woman in her twenties or thirties who had recovered from COVID-19. The sequencing sample was made of PBMCs or T cells enriched from blood (not recorded which).

CDR3 region: CASTGPTGTEAFF. As DNA, the CDR3 is TGTGCCAGCACGGGCCCCACAGGGACTGAAGCTTTCTTT. The rearrangement links TRBV2 to TRBJ1-1; D may be TRBD1 (6 bases). In germline, CDR1 is SNHLY, CDR2 FYNNEI. V was clipped by 7 bases and J by 5 bases, with 14 bases between them. The CDR3 sequence is 13 residues long. The whole variable domain, remainder taken from reference TRBV2 and TRBJ1-1, is EPEVTQTPSHQVTQMGQEVILRCVPISNHLYFYWYRQILGQKVEFLVSFYNNEISEKSEIFDDQFSVERPDGSNFTLKIRSTKLEDSAMYFCASTGPTGTEAFFGQGTRLTVV.